Listed below are T cell receptor beta chains from one sample, sequenced in a study of T cell repertoires in ileal Crohn's disease. Clones were sequenced by immunoSEQ multiplex PCR, and TCRdb holds only the in-frame ones, with some missing. The sample lists 15,000 to 20,000 clones; 90% to 95% were seen once. Sequencing was performed on ileal tissue. These receptors originate from an adult with Crohn's disease. The CDR3 runs from the conserved cysteine through the conserved F or W. Each record gives: D gene, J gene, clone size, V gene, CDR3 DNA, CDR3 protein. D genes are given only for firm matches. The size of a clone is reported for some rows only, either as once, few or many, or as a class for expanded clones.

d_gene: NA
j_gene: TRBJ2-7
abundance: once
v_gene: TRBV4-1
CDR3nt: TGCGCCAGCAGCCAAGACGGAGATCGTTACGAGCAGTACTTC
CDR3aa: CASSQDGDRYEQYF

d_gene: TRBD2
j_gene: TRBJ2-3
abundance: NA
v_gene: TRBV5-1
CDR3nt: TGCGCCAGCAGCGTTACTAGCGGGGGCGCCGGGGGCGCAGATACGCAGTATTTT
CDR3aa: CASSVTSGGAGGADTQYF

d_gene: NA
j_gene: TRBJ1-5
abundance: NA
v_gene: TRBV4-1
CDR3nt: TGCGCCAGCAGCCTGGTACTGGCGGATCAGCCCCAGCATTTT
CDR3aa: CASSLVLADQPQHF

d_gene: TRBD1
j_gene: TRBJ2-5
abundance: NA
v_gene: TRBV2
CDR3nt: TGTGCCAGCACCAGGGACAGGGGACGCCAAGAGACCCAGTACTTC
CDR3aa: CASTRDRGRQETQYF

d_gene: TRBD1
j_gene: TRBJ1-1
abundance: once
v_gene: TRBV5-1
CDR3nt: TGCGCCAGCAGCGACAGGGTCGGGTATGAAGCTTTCTTT
CDR3aa: CASSDRVGYEAFF

d_gene: NA
j_gene: TRBJ2-5
abundance: NA
v_gene: TRBV7-8
CDR3nt: TGTGCCAGCAGCTTACAATTGCAGTCATACCAAGAGACCCAGTACTTC
CDR3aa: CASSLQLQSYQETQYF

d_gene: NA
j_gene: TRBJ1-6
abundance: NA
v_gene: TRBV7-3
CDR3nt: TGTGCCAGCAGCCCCGGGGGGTTGAGGAATTCACCCCTCCACTTT
CDR3aa: CASSPGGLRNSPLHF

d_gene: NA
j_gene: TRBJ1-5
abundance: NA
v_gene: TRBV7-6
CDR3nt: TGTGCCAGCAGCTTAAGGCCAGGCGGCAATCAGCCCCAGCATTTT
CDR3aa: CASSLRPGGNQPQHF

d_gene: NA
j_gene: TRBJ2-1
abundance: NA
v_gene: TRBV7-5
CDR3nt: TGTGCCAGAAGCTTACGGGGGTGGGAGCAGTTCTTC
CDR3aa: CARSLRGWEQFF

d_gene: TRBD1
j_gene: TRBJ1-2
abundance: NA
v_gene: TRBV6-4
CDR3nt: TGTGCCAGCAGTGCGACAGGGACCTATGGCTACACCTTC
CDR3aa: CASSATGTYGYTF

d_gene: NA
j_gene: TRBJ1-1
abundance: NA
v_gene: TRBV2
CDR3nt: TGTGCCAGCAGTGAAGACAGGGCCACTGAAGCTTTCTTT
CDR3aa: CASSEDRATEAFF

d_gene: NA
j_gene: TRBJ2-3
abundance: NA
v_gene: TRBV6-1
CDR3nt: TGTGCCAGCAGCGAATTAGCCGAGTCCCATACGCAGTATTTT
CDR3aa: CASSELAESHTQYF

d_gene: TRBD1
j_gene: TRBJ1-2
abundance: NA
v_gene: TRBV5-8
CDR3nt: TGTGCCAGCCAGCCAGGGGGCAACCTCTATGGCTACACCTTC
CDR3aa: CASQPGGNLYGYTF

d_gene: TRBD2
j_gene: TRBJ2-1
abundance: once
v_gene: TRBV25-1
CDR3nt: TGTGCCAGCAGCGGTGACCGGGGGGGCTCCTACAATGAGCAGTTCTTC
CDR3aa: CASSGDRGGSYNEQFF

d_gene: NA
j_gene: TRBJ2-7
abundance: few
v_gene: TRBV4-1
CDR3nt: TGCGCCAGCAGCCAAGGGGGGCTCGAGCAGTACTTC
CDR3aa: CASSQGGLEQYF

d_gene: TRBD1
j_gene: TRBJ1-6
abundance: NA
v_gene: TRBV18
CDR3nt: TGTGCCAGCTCACCCTATGGGGGACAGACTAATTCACCCCTCCACTTT
CDR3aa: CASSPYGGQTNSPLHF

d_gene: NA
j_gene: TRBJ1-2
abundance: few
v_gene: TRBV6-5
CDR3nt: TGTGCCAGCAGTTACTCTTCCGACAGCTACTATGGCTACACCTTC
CDR3aa: CASSYSSDSYYGYTF

d_gene: NA
j_gene: TRBJ1-1
abundance: NA
v_gene: TRBV19
CDR3nt: TGTGCCAGTACGGAGGGGAGTAACACTGAAGCTTTCTTT
CDR3aa: CASTEGSNTEAFF

d_gene: NA
j_gene: TRBJ2-3
abundance: few
v_gene: TRBV11-2
CDR3nt: TGTGCCAGCGGACTAACTATCACAGATACGCAGTATTTT
CDR3aa: CASGLTITDTQYF

d_gene: NA
j_gene: TRBJ1-2
abundance: NA
v_gene: TRBV7-2
CDR3nt: TGTGCCAGCAGCTTAGTAGGGGGTTCCTATGGCTACACCTTC
CDR3aa: CASSLVGGSYGYTF

d_gene: NA
j_gene: TRBJ2-6
abundance: few
v_gene: TRBV7-6
CDR3nt: TGTGCCAGCAGCTTACAGTCTGGCTCTGGGGCCAACGTCCTGACTTTC
CDR3aa: CASSLQSGSGANVLTF

d_gene: TRBD2
j_gene: TRBJ2-5
abundance: NA
v_gene: TRBV4-3
CDR3nt: TGCGCCAGCAGCCAAGACGTCAGCGGGGGGGAGAGAGAGACCCAGTACTTC
CDR3aa: CASSQDVSGGERETQYF

d_gene: NA
j_gene: TRBJ2-7
abundance: NA
v_gene: TRBV6-5
CDR3nt: TGTGCCAGCAGGGACAGCTACGAGCAGTACTTC
CDR3aa: CASRDSYEQYF

d_gene: TRBD2
j_gene: TRBJ2-1
abundance: NA
v_gene: TRBV27
CDR3nt: TGTGCCAGCAGGCTAGCGGGGGTCTACAATGAGCAGTTCTTC
CDR3aa: CASRLAGVYNEQFF

d_gene: TRBD1
j_gene: TRBJ1-2
abundance: NA
v_gene: TRBV7-3
CDR3nt: TGTGCCAGCAGCCCCGTTGAGGGGGCTCGAGGCTACACCTTC
CDR3aa: CASSPVEGARGYTF

d_gene: NA
j_gene: TRBJ2-7
abundance: NA
v_gene: TRBV30
CDR3nt: TGTGCCTGGATTAAGGACTCACCGACGTCCTACGAGCAGTACTTC
CDR3aa: CAWIKDSPTSYEQYF

d_gene: TRBD1
j_gene: TRBJ2-7
abundance: NA
v_gene: TRBV6-5
CDR3nt: TGTGCCAGCAGTTACTCGACAGGGCTCTACGAGCAGTACTTC
CDR3aa: CASSYSTGLYEQYF

d_gene: NA
j_gene: TRBJ2-7
abundance: NA
v_gene: TRBV7-2
CDR3nt: TGTGCCAGCAGCTCGGACTCCAGCTCCTACGAGCAGTACTTC
CDR3aa: CASSSDSSSYEQYF

d_gene: TRBD1
j_gene: TRBJ1-1
abundance: NA
v_gene: TRBV5-1
CDR3nt: TGCGCCAGCAGCGGTACAGGGGGCATCACTGAAGCTTTCTTT
CDR3aa: CASSGTGGITEAFF

d_gene: TRBD1
j_gene: TRBJ1-3
abundance: NA
v_gene: TRBV7-2
CDR3nt: TGTGCCAGCAGCTCTCTGACAGGGGGGACCATATATTTT
CDR3aa: CASSSLTGGTIYF

d_gene: NA
j_gene: TRBJ2-7
abundance: NA
v_gene: TRBV11-1
CDR3nt: TGTGCCAGCAGCGCGAACAGGGTTATCTCCTACGAGCAGTACTTC
CDR3aa: CASSANRVISYEQYF

d_gene: NA
j_gene: TRBJ2-2
abundance: NA
v_gene: TRBV7-9
CDR3nt: TGTGCCAGCAGCTTAGTACCGGGCACCGGGGAGCTGTTTTTT
CDR3aa: CASSLVPGTGELFF